These 14 T cell receptor beta chains were all obtained from the same sample, sequenced in a study of cytomegalovirus exposure and HLA in healthy donors. The PCR contained 60 Vbeta and 13 Jbeta primers. Sequencing was performed with immunoSEQ multiplex PCR; in TCRdb, only in-frame clones are kept and a portion is missing. The sample has 150,000 to 200,000 clones; roughly 79% are singletons. Sequencing was performed on PBMCs. These receptors were collected from a woman aged 25 to 39 in good health and CMV-seropositive.

The chain is built from TRBV10-2 and TRBJ2-2; D gene uncertain. Deletions cut 8 bases from V and 1 base from J, with 8 bases between. Germline assignment: CDR1 WSHSY and CDR2 SAAADI. The CDR3 is 13 residues long. CDR3 coding DNA: TGCGCCAGCGTTACAGTGAACACCGGGGAGCTGTTTTTT. This sequence encodes CASVTVNTGELFF.

This chain joins TRBV4-3 and TRBJ1-2; D gene ambiguous. The CDR3 runs to 15 residues. V lost 3 bases, J lost 0 bases, and 11 bases lay in between. Germline V gene data show CDR1 as LGHNA and CDR2 as YSLEER. CDR3 nucleotides: TGCGCCAGCAGCCAGACCCTCGGGACTAACTATGGCTACACCTTC. Its protein is CASSQTLGTNYGYTF.

V and J are TRBV5-1 and TRBJ2-7, with 9 bases that match TRBD1. Germline CDR1 is SGHRS and CDR2 is YFSETQ. The CDR3 extends over 16 amino acids. The J segment lost 3 bases and the V segment lost 3 bases, leaving 10 bases of the junction unmatched. CDR3 coding DNA: TGCGCCAGCAGCTCCGGGACAGGGTCTCTCCTCTACGAGCAGTACTTC. This gives the protein CASSSGTGSLLYEQYF.

The chain is built from TRBV10-2 and TRBJ2-5; 16 nucleotides match TRBD2. The V gene's germline CDR1 is WSHSY and CDR2 SAAADI. J was trimmed by 5 bases and V by 6 bases; bases with no gene match: 3. The CDR3 totals 15 residues. CDR3 nucleotide sequence: TGCGCCAGCAGCTTGGGACTAGCGGGGGGGGAGACCCAGTACTTC. Amino acid sequence: CASSLGLAGGETQYF.

The genes are TRBV19 and TRBJ2-5; 10 nucleotides align to TRBD1. The V and J ends lost 2 bases and 4 bases, in that order; junction bases with no gene match: 10. The germline gives CDR1 LNHDA, CDR2 SQIVND (reference sequence). CDR3 size: 17 residues. CDR3 bases: TGTGCCAGTAGTATAAGCCCCGGGACAGGGGAGGGAGAGACCCAGTACTTC. Translating it yields CASSISPGTGEGETQYF.

The chain combines TRBV28 with TRBJ2-1; D is ambiguous. Germline CDR1 MDHEN, CDR2 SYDVKM. This CDR3 is 10 amino acids long. Trimming pared 4 bases from V and 9 bases from J, leaving 4 bases between. The CDR3 DNA reads TGTGCCAGCAGTTACGGTGAGCAGTTCTTC. Translating it yields CASSYGEQFF.

The chain links TRBV7-8 to TRBJ1-2; TRBD1 aligns across 10 bases. Germline loops: CDR1 SGHVS, CDR2 FQNEAQ. Germline trimming cut 1 base from V and 5 bases from J; bases unmatched to any gene: 4. The CDR3 sequence is 15 residues long. CDR3 nucleotide sequence: TGTGCCAGCAGCTTAGGGACAGGGGGAGTTTATGGCTACACCTTC. This sequence encodes CASSLGTGGVYGYTF.

This chain connects TRBV19 to TRBJ1-5; perhaps TRBD1 as D (6 bases). The CDR3 is made up of 12 amino acids. The germline V gene encodes CDR1 LNHDA and CDR2 SQIVND (reference sequence). V shed 5 bases and J shed 9 bases, with 11 bases lying between them. CDR3 protein: CASSANRAPQHF. The CDR3 DNA follows: TGTGCCAGTAGTGCCAACAGGGCGCCCCAGCATTTT.

This clone was found once. J is TRBJ1-2 and V is TRBV30; TRBD1 agrees at 9 bases. V lost 0 bases, J lost 5 bases, and 10 bases stayed unmatched. CDR1 is GTSNPN and CDR2 is SVGIG in the germline V gene (reference sequence). The CDR3 length is 16 residues. Here the CDR3 DNA reads TGTGCCTGGAGTGTATCCGGGACAGGGAATATGTATGGCTACACCTTC. This gives the protein CAWSVSGTGNMYGYTF.

This chain links TRBV5-4 with TRBJ1-2; D is possibly TRBD1 (6 bases). Deletions cut 10 bases from V and 5 bases from J, with 18 bases between. The CDR3 consists of 13 residues. Germline CDR1 is SGHNT and CDR2 is YYREEE (reference sequence). CDR3 DNA: TGTGCCCAGGCGAAGGCAGGGGCTTATGGCTACACCTTC. Translated: CAQAKAGAYGYTF.

This clone was detected only once. This chain uses TRBV7-8 with TRBJ2-5; 7 nucleotides align to TRBD1. The CDR3 length is 13 residues. Germline values: CDR1 SGHVS, CDR2 FQNEAQ. The junction had 5 bases not matched to a gene; V was cut back by 5 bases and J by 5 bases. CDR3 loop: CASSVDREETQYF. The CDR3 DNA reads TGTGCCAGCAGCGTTGACAGGGAGGAGACCCAGTACTTC.

The chain joins TRBV28 to TRBJ2-7, with D perhaps matching TRBD1 (5 bases). The CDR3 contains 13 residues. Germline V gene data show CDR1 as MDHEN and CDR2 as SYDVKM. V was cut by 3 bases and J by 7 bases, with 13 bases left in between. Written as DNA, the CDR3 is TGTGCCAGCAGTTTGGCAGGCAGGGCAGAGCAGTACTTC. This translates into CASSLAGRAEQYF.

The CDR3 spells CASSIRQEYNEAFF. CDR3 DNA: TGTGCCAGCAGCATCCGACAGGAGTATAATGAAGCTTTCTTT. This sequence joins TRBV7-9 and TRBJ1-1, with D maybe TRBD1 (6 bases). The CDR3 contains 14 residues. Germline V gene lookup returns CDR1 SEHNR and CDR2 FQNEAQ (reference sequence). V shed 5 bases and J shed 7 bases, with 17 bases lying between them.

The J gene is TRBJ1-4, the V gene TRBV28; 9 bases match TRBD1. The CDR3 runs 15 residues. Germline loops: CDR1 MDHEN, CDR2 SYDVKM. Trimming took 3 bases from V and 8 from J; bases not matched to a gene: 7. This chain's CDR3 is CASSFFGTGTEKLFF. The CDR3 DNA reads TGTGCCAGCAGTTTTTTTGGGACAGGGACAGAAAAACTGTTTTTT.